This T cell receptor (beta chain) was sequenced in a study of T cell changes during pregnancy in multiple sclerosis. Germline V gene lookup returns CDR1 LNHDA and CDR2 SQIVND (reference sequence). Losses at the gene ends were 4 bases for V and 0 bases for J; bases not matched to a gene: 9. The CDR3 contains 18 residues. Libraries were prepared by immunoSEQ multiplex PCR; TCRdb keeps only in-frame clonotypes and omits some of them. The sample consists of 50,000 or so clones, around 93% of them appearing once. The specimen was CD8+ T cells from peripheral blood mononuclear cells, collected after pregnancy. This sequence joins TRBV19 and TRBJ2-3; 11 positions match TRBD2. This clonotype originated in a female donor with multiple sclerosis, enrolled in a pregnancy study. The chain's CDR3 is CASSSTLGTSGSTDTQYF. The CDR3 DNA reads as TGTGCCAGTAGTAGTACCCTAGGGACTAGCGGTAGCACAGATACGCAGTATTTT.